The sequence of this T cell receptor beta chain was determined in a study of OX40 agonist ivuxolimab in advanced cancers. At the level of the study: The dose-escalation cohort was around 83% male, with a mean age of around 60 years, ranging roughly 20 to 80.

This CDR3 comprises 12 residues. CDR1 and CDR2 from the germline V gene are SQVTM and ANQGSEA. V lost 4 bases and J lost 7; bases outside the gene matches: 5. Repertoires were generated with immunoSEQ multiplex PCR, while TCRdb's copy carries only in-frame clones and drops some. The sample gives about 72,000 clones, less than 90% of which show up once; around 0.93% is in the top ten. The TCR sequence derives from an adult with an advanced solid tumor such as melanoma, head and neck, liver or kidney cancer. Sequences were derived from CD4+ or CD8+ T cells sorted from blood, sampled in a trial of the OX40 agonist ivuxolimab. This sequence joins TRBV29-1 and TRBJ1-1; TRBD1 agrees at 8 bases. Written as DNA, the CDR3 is TGCAGCGTTGGTACAGGGGGGAGTGAAGCTTTCTTT. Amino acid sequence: CSVGTGGSEAFF.